The clone carrying this TCR beta chain was found once. About 18-50 mg of tumor tissue was diced per sample. The method was immunoSEQ multiplex PCR; TCRdb's version includes in-frame clones alone and lacks a portion of them. The data show approximately 10,000 clones, over 60% seen once. The sample comes from a study of early stage breast cancer tumors. The wider study: Average read coverage per sample was 7.5 to 10-fold.

Germline V gene data show CDR1 as SGHDN and CDR2 as FVKESK. CDR3 size: 15 residues. V was pared by 1 base and J by 8 bases, with 4 bases of the junction left unmatched. The sequence came from a person aged 35 to 50 with breast cancer. Sequencing was carried out using breast tumor tissue. The V call is TRBV14, the J call TRBJ2-1, with 11 bases identical to TRBD2. CDR3 in amino acids: CASSQGLAGGHEQFF. DNA of the CDR3: TGTGCCAGCAGCCAAGGCCTAGCGGGAGGTCATGAGCAGTTCTTC.